A single T cell receptor (beta chain) is shown here with its context. The data are from a study of blood T cell repertoires in COVID-19. The overall study: PBMCs, B-cell-depleted T cells, or T cells provided the cDNA or gDNA that made up the material.

Sequencing used immunoSEQ multiplex PCR; TCRdb keeps in-frame clones, though not all of them. The repertoire has almost 65,000 clones, approximately 88% of them found once; the top ten carry about 40%. The CDR3 has 17 residues. The V gene's germline CDR1 is MDHEN and CDR2 SYDVKM. After removal of 1 base from V and 5 bases from J, the junction contained 9 bases not matched to a gene. V is TRBV28 and J is TRBJ2-1; 9 nucleotides align to TRBD1. The sample was peripheral blood. The receptor comes from a woman in her sixties or seventies with COVID-19, enrolled during active disease. In nucleotides, the CDR3 is TGTGCCAGCAGTTTATCTTTACCGGGACAGGGACACAATGAGCAGTTCTTC. This encodes CASSLSLPGQGHNEQFF. Full variable domain (rest looked up from reference TRBV28 and TRBJ2-1): DVKVTQSSRYLVKRTGEKVFLECVQDMDHENMFWYRQDPGLGLRLIYFSYDVKMKEKGDIPEGYSVSREKKERFSLILESASTNQTSMYLCASSLSLPGQGHNEQFFGPGTRLTVL.